One sample yielded the 17 T cell receptor beta chains listed below, sequenced in a study of blood T cell repertoires in COVID-19 (dated by TCRdb to 2019 to 2021). Libraries were prepared through the immunoSEQ multiplex PCR assay. Entries here come from immuneACCESS through TCRdb and include only in-frame sequences with V and J called. Some clones fail to appear in such tables; in the studies checked, an unresolved V gene covers under half of the shortfall, and the cause of the remainder is unknown. The sample table records around 72,000 clones; over 80% of these occur just once. The ten largest clones represent roughly 20% of the sample. Material: peripheral blood. These TCRs come from a woman aged 80 or older with acute or convalescent COVID-19.

The chain combines TRBV30 with TRBJ1-3; D possibly corresponds to TRBD1 (5 bases). Per germline, CDR1 GTSNPN and CDR2 SVGIG (reference sequence). The CDR3 runs 14 residues. Trimming took 2 bases from V and 0 from J, leaving 8 bases between them. The CDR3 DNA is TGTGCCTGGAGTTTCGGGGGCTCTGGAAACACCATATATTTT. Residues: CAWSFGGSGNTIYF.

The DNA for the CDR3 is TGTGCCAGCAGCTTAGGCGGGACGGCCCACGAGCAGTACTTC. Its protein is CASSLGGTAHEQYF. This chain uses TRBV7-9 with TRBJ2-7; possibly TRBD2 for D (6 bases). The germline V gene has CDR1 SEHNR and CDR2 FQNEAQ (reference sequence). The CDR3 contains 14 residues. With 1 base removed from V and 5 bases from J, the gap between germline ends came to 12 bases. The full variable domain, with the rest looked up from reference TRBV7-9 and TRBJ2-7, is DTGVSQNPRHKITKRGQNVTFRCDPISEHNRLYWYRQTLGQGPEFLTYFQNEAQLEKSRLLSDRFSAERPKGSFSTLEIQRTEQGDSAMYLCASSLGGTAHEQYFGPGTRLTVT.

This clone showed up just a few times. This chain uses TRBV6-5 with TRBJ2-7, with 9 bases identical to TRBD1. V lost 2 bases and J lost 4; bases outside the gene matches: 3. The CDR3 runs 14 residues. The germline CDR1 and CDR2 sequences are MNHEY and SVGAGI. The CDR3 nucleotides are TGTGCCAGCAGTTACCGCGGGACAGGGTACGAGCAGTACTTC. It is translated as CASSYRGTGYEQYF.

The chain recombines TRBV11-3 with TRBJ2-7, with 14 bases identical to TRBD2. Germline V gene data show CDR1 as SGHNT and CDR2 as YENEEA. With V trimmed by 5 bases and J by 4 bases, 4 bases remained unmatched. The CDR3 has 15 amino acids. CDR3 nucleotide sequence: TGTGCCAGCAGCAGACGACTAGCGGGAGGGTACGAGCAGTACTTC. This gives the protein CASSRRLAGGYEQYF.

The J gene is TRBJ1-2, the V gene TRBV7-2; D is perhaps TRBD1 (5 bases). Trimming took 1 base from V and 9 from J, leaving 12 bases between them. Germline values: CDR1 SGHTA, CDR2 FQGNSA. This CDR3 has 13 amino acids. In DNA form, the CDR3 reads TGTGCCAGCAGCTTAGAAGGGGCCGCCAGCTACACCTTC. Translation: CASSLEGAASYTF.

The V call is TRBV24-1, the J call TRBJ2-3; D call uncertain. This CDR3 comprises 15 residues. Trimming left V 5 bases short and J 0 bases short, with 11 bases between. CDR1 and CDR2 (germline): KGHDR, SFDVKD. This chain's CDR3 is CATSGVSPSTDTQYF. The DNA for the CDR3 is TGTGCCACCAGTGGGGTTAGCCCTAGCACAGATACGCAGTATTTT.

This chain connects TRBV30 to TRBJ2-7; perhaps TRBD2 as D (6 bases). This CDR3 has 15 amino acids. Germline-derived CDR1 and CDR2 are GTSNPN and SVGIG (reference sequence). Trimming took 5 bases from V and 7 from J, leaving 24 bases between them. CDR3 residues: CAWGAGWAGGEEQYF. CDR3 in DNA: TGTGCCTGGGGGGCTGGGTGGGCAGGCGGGGAAGAGCAGTACTTC. Full variable domain (rest looked up from reference TRBV30 and TRBJ2-7): SQTIHQWPATLVQPVGSPLSLECTVEGTSNPNLYWYRQAAGRGLQLLFYSVGIGQISSEVPQNLSASRPQDRQFILSSKKLLLSDSGFYLCAWGAGWAGGEEQYFGPGTRLTVT.

The V call is TRBV9, the J call TRBJ1-5, with D perhaps matching TRBD1 (5 bases). Germline V gives CDR1 SGDLS, CDR2 YYNGEE. The CDR3 has 18 residues. The ends were cut back, 0 bases at V and 1 base at J, with 17 bases in the middle. CDR3 residues: CASSVAANFQGSNQPQHF. Here the CDR3 DNA reads TGTGCCAGCAGCGTAGCCGCTAACTTCCAGGGCAGCAATCAGCCCCAGCATTTT.

The rearrangement joins TRBV5-1 to TRBJ2-5; 10 bases line up with TRBD1. Germline V CDR1 and CDR2: SGHRS, YFSETQ. V was clipped by 1 base and J by 4 bases; unmatched bases: 7. The CDR3 has 16 residues. As DNA, the CDR3 is TGCGCCAGCAGCTTGAGCGGACAGGGGGTCTCAGAGACCCAGTACTTC. Encoded protein: CASSLSGQGVSETQYF. The full variable domain, rest sourced from reference TRBV5-1 and TRBJ2-5, is KAGVTQTPRYLIKTRGQQVTLSCSPISGHRSVSWYQQTPGQGLQFLFEYFSETQRNKGNFPGRFSGRQFSNSRSEMNVSTLELGDSALYLCASSLSGQGVSETQYFGPGTRLLVL.

This rearrangement joins TRBV29-1 to TRBJ2-3; TRBD2 matches at 13 bases. Trimming at V came to 7 bases and at J to 6 bases, leaving 7 bases not matched to a gene. The CDR3 runs 14 residues. The germline CDR1 and CDR2 sequences are SQVTM and ANQGSEA. The CDR3 is CSGISTSGRDTQYF. The CDR3 bases are TGCAGCGGAATTTCGACTAGCGGGAGGGATACGCAGTATTTT.

V gene TRBV30 combines with J gene TRBJ1-2; D may be TRBD1 (6 bases). The CDR3 has 13 amino acids. V lost 0 bases and J 4 bases, leaving 9 bases between the germline ends. CDR1 and CDR2 (germline): GTSNPN, SVGIG (reference sequence). The CDR3 DNA is TGTGCCTGGAGTGTAGTGGGGGCCTATGGCTACACCTTC. Protein sequence: CAWSVVGAYGYTF.

The chain couples TRBV11-3 to TRBJ1-1; 8 bases align to TRBD1. J gave up 4 bases and V 6 bases, and 7 bases lay outside the gene matches. The CDR3 loop spans 14 amino acids. Per germline, CDR1 SGHNT and CDR2 YENEEA. The CDR3 DNA sequence: TGTGCCAGCAGTTCAGGGGGCGCGGGCACTGAAGCTTTCTTT. Its protein is CASSSGGAGTEAFF.

The chain couples TRBV10-3 to TRBJ2-1, with 9 nucleotides matching TRBD2. Germline V gene data show CDR1 as ENHRY and CDR2 as SYGVKD. The trim removed 9 bases at V and 5 bases at J, leaving 8 bases unmatched. The CDR3 is 14 residues long. CDR3 region: CAMSSGSSNNEQFF. In DNA form, the CDR3 reads TGTGCCATGAGTAGCGGGAGTTCGAACAATGAGCAGTTCTTC.

The chain recombines TRBV19 with TRBJ2-2; 7 bases are a match to TRBD1. The germline V gene encodes CDR1 LNHDA and CDR2 SQIVND (reference sequence). This CDR3 has 16 residues. Trimming removed 5 bases from V and 7 bases from J; junction bases left unmatched: 13. CDR3 region: CASSPGLGQSGGELFF. Written as DNA, the CDR3 is TGTGCCAGTAGTCCAGGCCTGGGACAGTCGGGCGGGGAGCTGTTTTTT.

V gene TRBV5-1 combines with J gene TRBJ2-5, with 11 bases aligning to TRBD2. V was pared by 0 bases and J by 5 bases, with 6 bases of the junction left unmatched. Looked up from germline, CDR1 is SGHRS and CDR2 is YFSETQ. This CDR3 has 16 residues. In nucleotides, the CDR3 is TGCGCCAGCAGCTTGGGGCTAGCGGGGGGACGGGAGACCCAGTACTTC. Its protein product is CASSLGLAGGRETQYF.

The J gene is TRBJ1-5, the V gene TRBV5-1; D is unclear. Germline V gene data show CDR1 as SGHRS and CDR2 as YFSETQ. Trimming took 4 bases from V and 0 from J, leaving 11 bases between them. The CDR3 has 15 residues. CDR3 sequence (DNA): TGCGCCAGCAGCCAAGACGGAGATAGCAATCAGCCCCAGCATTTT. It translates to CASSQDGDSNQPQHF. The full variable domain, completed using reference TRBV5-1 and TRBJ1-5, is KAGVTQTPRYLIKTRGQQVTLSCSPISGHRSVSWYQQTPGQGLQFLFEYFSETQRNKGNFPGRFSGRQFSNSRSEMNVSTLELGDSALYLCASSQDGDSNQPQHFGDGTRLSIL.

The gene calls are TRBV5-1 and TRBJ1-5; tentative D call: TRBD1 (6 bases). This CDR3 is built from 14 residues. Germline V gene sequence: CDR1 SGHRS, CDR2 YFSETQ. V was pared by 0 bases and J by 6 bases, with 10 bases between. The DNA of the CDR3 is TGCGCCAGCAGCTTGGGGGGGCTGGGTCAGCCCCAGCATTTT. As protein: CASSLGGLGQPQHF.